This T cell receptor (beta chain) stems from a study of blood T cell repertoires in COVID-19 (dated by TCRdb to the early 2020s). For the study in its entirety: Samples from collaborators originated in the United States, Italy and Spain and spanned both the acute and convalescent phases of COVID-19. The prospective study material was composed of cDNA or gDNA derived from T cells, B-cell-depleted T cells, or PBMCs. Deeply sampled blood TCRbeta repertoires from subjects exposed to, actively infected with, or recovered from COVID-19 were included in the dataset. A freely available public database, intended as a resource for researchers studying the immune response to SARS-CoV-2, is where the repertoires were released. Samples were obtained from the ongoing ImmuneRACE study (first 160 participants) and from about 1,300 subjects provided by 6 global collaborators. A de-identified subject ID, COVID-19 status, age in years and sex were almost always included in the sample metadata. Where available, HLA class I and class II types were obtained from metadata supplied by the sample provider rather than from assay-based typing.

Overall study outcomes, separate from this receptor: How much clinical and demographic metadata was included differed by source and by participant, and the metadata was provided uncurated.

V has 4 bases trimmed and J has 6 bases trimmed; junction bases matching no gene number 11. CDR1 and CDR2 are drawn from the germline V gene: SGHDT, YYEEEE. The CDR3, cysteine through phenylalanine, is 17 amino acids long. Just the 51-base CDR3 DNA is kept, in frame starting at base 1. TCRbeta CDR3 regions were amplified from genomic DNA by means of the immunoSEQ Assay, a bias-controlled multiplex PCR. The authors' analysis ran thus. The number of nucleated cells in each sample was estimated from the amplification of reference gene primers within the assay. To quantify the absolute abundance of each unique TCRbeta CDR3 rearrangement, sequence reads were collapsed and filtered. For each sample, productive Simpson clonality was calculated as the square root of Simpson's diversity index over productive rearrangements. TCRdb took over this immuneACCESS table, retaining in-frame rearrangements with V and J assigned. Such tables are incomplete; in checked studies, under half of the missing clones stem from an unresolved V gene, and the remainder is unexplained. The V and J calls and the clone size are those of that table, but D and trimming were determined from the DNA. The sample table holds 150,000 to 200,000 clones, of which around 85% were seen once. Jointly, the top ten make up about 20% of the sample.

This clone was observed a handful of times. The specificity of this receptor is unknown. No much larger clone exists at a distance of one base, and base qualities are not known. In Seattle, one collaborating source enrolled patients while the infection was active and tracked those patients longitudinally over the course of disease. Each collaborating institution followed its own protocols to collect whole blood in K2EDTA tubes. For TCRbeta analysis, collaborators shipped samples as frozen whole blood, isolated PBMCs, or DNA extracted from either of those sample types. The receptor's source is a person aged 70 to 85 with COVID-19, enrolled during active disease. The sample was peripheral blood. The chain links TRBV5-6 with TRBJ1-6; a stretch of 9 junction bases matches TRBD1. The CDR3 reads as follows: CASSPSTGGIVNSPLHF. The nucleotide sequence is TGTGCCAGCAGCCCCTCGACAGGGGGAATAGTTAATTCACCCCTCCACTTT.